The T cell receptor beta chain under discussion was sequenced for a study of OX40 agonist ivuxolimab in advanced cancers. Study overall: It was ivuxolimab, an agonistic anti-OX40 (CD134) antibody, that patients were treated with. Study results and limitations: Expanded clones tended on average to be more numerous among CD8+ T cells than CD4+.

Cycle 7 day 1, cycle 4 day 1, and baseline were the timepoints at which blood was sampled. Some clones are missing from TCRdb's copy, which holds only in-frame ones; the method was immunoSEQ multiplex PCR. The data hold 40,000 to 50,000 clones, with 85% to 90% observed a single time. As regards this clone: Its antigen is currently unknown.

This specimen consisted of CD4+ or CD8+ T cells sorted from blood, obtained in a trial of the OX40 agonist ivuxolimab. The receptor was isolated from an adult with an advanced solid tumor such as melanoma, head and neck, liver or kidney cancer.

This CDR3 reads CASSFEGDRGTYEQYF. The CDR3 region has the DNA TGTGCCAGCAGCTTTGAAGGGGACAGGGGAACCTACGAGCAGTACTTC. This chain joins TRBV5-4 and TRBJ2-7, with 10 bases that match TRBD1. Germline V lookup: CDR1 SGHNT, CDR2 YYREEE (reference sequence). Trimming at V came to 2 bases and at J to 2 bases, leaving 7 bases not matched to a gene. This CDR3 is built from 16 residues.